Below, 18 T cell receptor beta chains from the same sample are listed, as sequenced in a study of CD8 T cells in ankylosing spondylitis. Study-level results: Among TCR beta sequences, a motif of eight highly homologous variants appeared characteristic of ankylosing spondylitis blood.

TCRdb itself ran the 5' RACE reads through MiXCR, one entry per CDR3 protein. The table includes 450,000 to 550,000 distinct CDR3 sequences, approximately 5% detected once. The antigens for these receptors are not known. Source material: blood, either unsorted or a sorted T cell fraction (not recorded which). All receptors come from a male donor with ankylosing spondylitis.

This clonotype was seen ten or more times. The V gene is TRBV20-1, the J gene TRBJ1-2, with a possible D match to TRBD1 (6 bases). V dropped 6 bases and J dropped 4 bases, with 24 bases sitting between them. Per the germline V gene, CDR1 is DFQATT and CDR2 is SNEGSKA (reference sequence). CDR3 size: 16 residues. CDR3: CSASLNRESPPYGYTF. Here the CDR3 DNA reads TGCAGTGCAAGCCTTAACAGGGAATCCCCCCCCTATGGCTACACCTTC.

This clonotype has at least ten counts. The J gene is TRBJ1-1, the V gene TRBV4-2; maybe TRBD1 (6 bases). There are 14 residues in the CDR3. The V end lost 4 bases, the J end lost 6 bases, and 15 bases lay between the germline ends. Germline assignment: CDR1 LGHNA and CDR2 YNFKEQ. The CDR3 loop is CASSPIGGNPEAFF. The CDR3, as DNA: TGTGCCAGCAGCCCCATAGGGGGGAATCCTGAAGCTTTCTTT.

This clonotype was counted ten times or more. The chain employs TRBV7-8 and TRBJ1-5; D not resolved. The V gene lost 7 bases and the J gene lost 0 bases, with 13 bases spanning the gap. Germline V gene data show CDR1 as SGHVS and CDR2 as FQNEAQ. The CDR3 length is 15 residues. The CDR3 DNA follows: TGTGCCAGCACCCAGTCCGATTATAGCAATCAGCCCCAGCATTTT. It yields the protein CASTQSDYSNQPQHF.

This clonotype showed up many times. The junction departs from the called germline gene at one end, perhaps through a read error. The rearrangement uses TRBV7-7 and TRBJ2-3; tentatively, D is TRBD1 or TRBD2 (6 bases each). CDR3 length equals 16 residues. CDR1 and CDR2 (germline): SSHAT, FNYEAQ (reference sequence). The CDR3 spells CASSLGGTARTDTQYF. The CDR3 coding sequence is TGTGCTAGCAGCTTAGGGGGGACGGCACGCACAGATACGCAGTATTTT.

There are many counts of this clonotype. This chain joins TRBV27 and TRBJ1-2; TRBD1 matches 9 bases. J gave up 4 bases and V 6 bases, and 6 bases lay outside the gene matches. This CDR3 is built from 14 residues. CDR1 and CDR2 (germline): MNHEY, SMNVEV (reference sequence). The CDR3 is CASSYTGGGYGYTF. The CDR3 region has the DNA TGTGCCAGCAGCTACACAGGGGGCGGCTATGGCTACACCTTC.

The chain has TRBV7-8 and TRBJ1-5, with D hard to call. The germline CDR1 and CDR2 sequences are SGHVS and FQNEAQ. The CDR3 runs 13 residues. The V gene lost 1 base and the J gene lost 7 bases, with 8 bases spanning the gap. The CDR3 DNA is TGTGCCAGCAGCTTAGTCCACCACCAGCCCCAGCATTTT. Translation: CASSLVHHQPQHF.

The chain couples TRBV5-5 to TRBJ1-2; perhaps TRBD1 as D (5 bases). The CDR3 is 13 amino acids. Germline values: CDR1 SGHKS, CDR2 YYEKEE (reference sequence). With 8 bases removed from V and 7 bases from J, the gap between germline ends came to 18 bases. The CDR3 protein is CARGTGTVGGYTF. As DNA, the CDR3 is TGTGCCAGGGGCACCGGGACCGTTGGTGGCTACACCTTC.

This clonotype was recorded at least ten times. Here the CDR3 reads CASSETGGIYNEQFF. CDR3 bases: TGTGCCAGCAGCGAGACAGGGGGTATCTACAATGAGCAGTTCTTC. The rearrangement joins TRBV7-2 to TRBJ2-1; 9 positions match TRBD1. This CDR3 comprises 15 residues. Germline CDR1 reads SGHTA; CDR2 reads FQGNSA. V was pared by 5 bases and J by 3 bases, with 5 bases of the junction left unmatched.

This clonotype was seen many times. This chain uses TRBV27 with TRBJ1-2; a possible D gene is TRBD1 (5 bases). V was trimmed by 1 base and J by 8 bases, leaving 20 bases between them. The CDR3 is 16 residues long. The germline V gene encodes CDR1 MNHEY and CDR2 SMNVEV (reference sequence). The CDR3 spells CASSLLGTGLSGGYTF. The CDR3, as DNA: TGTGCCAGCAGTTTATTGGGTACAGGTCTGTCGGGAGGCTACACCTTC.

The chain joins TRBV9 to TRBJ1-1, with D unclear. V shed 0 bases and J shed 1 base, with 7 bases lying between them. Germline CDR1 SGDLS, CDR2 YYNGEE. The CDR3 is 14 amino acids. In DNA, the CDR3 is TGTGCCAGCAGCGTAGGACACCCGAACACTGAAGCTTTCTTT. Protein product: CASSVGHPNTEAFF.

This clonotype has ten or more counts. The chain employs TRBV6-5 and TRBJ2-1; 7 nucleotides line up with TRBD1. Germline V CDR1 and CDR2: MNHEY, SVGAGI. V lost 6 bases and J lost 2; bases outside the gene matches: 7. This CDR3 contains 15 residues. CDR3 sequence reads: CASSLQGPPYNEQFF. The CDR3 nucleotides are TGTGCCAGCAGCTTACAGGGGCCTCCCTACAATGAGCAGTTCTTC.

There are many counts of this clonotype. The chain employs TRBV6-1 and TRBJ2-2, with TRBD1 identical over 7 bases. J gave up 6 bases and V 6 bases, and 4 bases lay outside the gene matches. Germline V CDR1 and CDR2: MNHNS, SASEGT. The CDR3 loop spans 13 amino acids. The CDR3 reads CASRNRGPGELFF. CDR3 nucleotide sequence: TGTGCCAGCAGGAACAGGGGACCCGGGGAGCTGTTTTTT.

This clonotype was seen ten or more times. The genes are TRBV4-2 and TRBJ2-2; perhaps D is TRBD1 or TRBD2 (5 bases each). Trimming shortened V by 2 bases and J by 7 bases, and 17 bases separated the two germline ends. CDR1 LGHNA and CDR2 YNFKEQ come from the germline V gene. This CDR3 region has 16 residues. The CDR3 coding sequence is TGTGCCAGCAGCCAACCGCCGGGGCTAGGGCTCGGGGAGCTGTTTTTT. Its protein is CASSQPPGLGLGELFF.

This clonotype was detected many times. This rearrangement joins TRBV7-3 to TRBJ2-3; 10 bases align to TRBD2. The V gene end was trimmed by 5 bases and the J gene end by 1 base; junction bases not matched to a gene: 6. The CDR3 extends over 16 amino acids. CDR1 SGHTA and CDR2 FQGTGA come from the germline V gene. DNA of the CDR3: TGTGCCAGCAGCCACCCGAGCGGGGGGGGCACAGATACGCAGTATTTT. This codes for CASSHPSGGGTDTQYF.

This clonotype was detected many times. V and J are TRBV29-1 and TRBJ2-2; TRBD1 matches at 8 bases. The germline gives CDR1 SQVTM, CDR2 ANQGSEA. Trimming took 4 bases from V and 4 from J; bases not matched to a gene: 5. This CDR3 has 14 residues. The DNA of the CDR3 is TGCAGCGTTGGGGGGACAGGACGCACCGGGGAGCTGTTTTTT. Amino acid sequence: CSVGGTGRTGELFF.

This clonotype was observed many times. The gene calls are TRBV27 and TRBJ2-1; tentatively, D is TRBD1 (6 bases). Germline values: CDR1 MNHEY, CDR2 SMNVEV (reference sequence). V gave up 5 bases and J gave up 0 bases, with 17 bases separating them. The CDR3 covers 17 residues. CDR3: CASSMILGGYSYNEQFF. The CDR3 DNA follows: TGTGCCAGCAGTATGATTCTAGGGGGTTACTCCTACAATGAGCAGTTCTTC.

This clonotype was seen repeatedly, ten times or more. This sequence joins TRBV20-1 and TRBJ1-5, with D unclear. The CDR3 covers 14 residues. Germline CDR1 reads DFQATT; CDR2 reads SNEGSKA (reference sequence). Trimming stripped 1 base from V and 0 bases from J, with 7 bases between. The CDR3 loop is CSARVVYSNQPQHF. CDR3 DNA sequence: TGCAGTGCTAGAGTGGTCTATAGCAATCAGCCCCAGCATTTT.

The chain links TRBV6-1 to TRBJ2-3; the match to TRBD2 covers 14 bases. This CDR3 comprises 14 residues. V lost 7 bases, J lost 9 bases, and 6 bases stayed unmatched. The germline V gene encodes CDR1 MNHNS and CDR2 SASEGT. DNA of the CDR3: TGTGCCAGCACCCCGACTAGCGGGAGGGTCACGCAGTATTTT. Its protein product is CASTPTSGRVTQYF.